Described below is a single T cell receptor (beta chain) sequence and its context. What antigen it recognizes has not been identified. No qualities accompany the bases; no much larger clone lies one base away. Trimming at the junction amounts to 1 base on V and 3 bases on J, and the germline ends lie 15 bases apart. CDR3 length: 16 amino acids, cysteine to phenylalanine. Solely the CDR3 DNA is kept, with 48 bases framed from the first base. From a lookup of the germline V gene (reference sequence), CDR1 and CDR2 are SGHKS and YYEKEE. A total of roughly 30 patients with locally advanced or metastatic urothelial carcinoma, treated at Memorial Sloan Kettering on a trial protocol, made up the cohort. Peripheral blood mononuclear cells were collected from each patient pretreatment and during treatment, giving between 1 and 8 total time points per patient. The Qiagen DNeasy Blood extraction kit was used to purify genomic DNA from total PBMCs and from tumor samples. PBMCs were collected pretreatment and during treatment, and were isolated and stored as previously described.

These data belong to a study of PD-L1 blockade in urothelial cancer listed by TCRdb under 2017. For context, the study as a whole: Every patient began therapy at some point between 2013 and 2015 and was given atezolizumab 1,200 mg intravenously every 3 weeks. About 85% of the 29 patients were males with bladder-origin urothelial cancer, and about 65% of the roughly 30 reported a prior smoking history. An ECOG performance status of 0 or 1 was recorded for the patients, and 0 to 3 prior chemotherapy regimens had been received by the patients. Blood samples were analyzed at 3 weeks after treatment start (second dose) and at 6 weeks after treatment start. A median of about 140,000 T cells and 80,000 to 95,000 unique TCRs was obtained from blood samples, and a median clonality of roughly 0.08 was observed. An exploratory multi-omic analysis was conducted of the somatic, immune and clinical correlates of response to PD-L1 blockade with atezolizumab in urothelial cancer. Pretreatment tumor samples and matched peripheral blood, collected serially before and after atezolizumab treatment, underwent TCR sequencing. Durable clinical benefit was defined as progression-free survival longer than 6 months, and TCR features were also tested against progression-free and overall survival. In the same patients, whole exome sequencing and RNA sequencing of pretreatment tumors were performed in addition to TCR sequencing. Durable clinical benefit was achieved by nine patients but not by the remaining 20. Pretreatment blood TCR-seq was available for around 29 patients, at least one posttreatment blood collection was obtained for 25 or so patients, and tumor TCR-seq was available for 25 or so patients.

Each PCR received spiked-in synthetic TCR analog templates so that absolute template abundance could be estimated from read counts. TCRbeta CDR3 regions were amplified from genomic DNA with bias-controlled V and J gene primers using the immunoSEQ assay. Sequencing of rearranged TCRbeta segments was done at approximately 20X coverage. The authors' analysis ran thus. Clustering was used to correct sequencing errors, and CDR3s were annotated against IMGT to assign V, D and J genes. Out-of-frame and stop-codon sequences were excluded, and only productive TCRbeta rearrangements were used in downstream analyses. Clonality was computed as one minus Shannon entropy normalized by the log of the number of unique productive sequences. Fisher's exact test with Benjamini-Hochberg correction, at a threshold of adjusted p below 0.01, was used to find clones that differed between time points or between blood and tumor. This is the immuneACCESS table as TCRdb keeps it, with only in-frame sequences that have V and J called. A part of the clones is gone; compared with another copy, unresolved V genes explain less than half, and the rest is unexplained. From that table come the V and J calls and clone size; the DNA was used to work out D and trimming. Across this sample there are 14,000 to 15,000 clones, with roughly 90% seen only once. The ten largest clones take up 12% to 15% of the sample.

Points the paper makes about the study in general: Because the sample size was small (n ≈ 30) and many of the analyses were exploratory, the results are meant to be hypothesis-generating. Patients with durable benefit showed greater expansion of tumor-associated TCR clones in peripheral blood 3 weeks after starting treatment (n ≈ 20, p = 0.022). Improved progression-free and overall survival was found to be associated with pretreatment peripheral blood TCR clonality below the median.

The chain is encoded by TRBV5-5 joined to TRBJ2-3, with no reliable assignment of the D segment. The sequences come from PBMCs, collected around atezolizumab (anti-PD-L1) treatment. The source of this sequence is a man between 70 and 80 years old with urothelial cancer. The nucleotides read TGTGCCAGCAGCTTGCGGTCCGAGATAGCAACAGATACGCAGTATTTT. The resulting protein is CASSLRSEIATDTQYF.